This TCR beta chain came from a study of early T cells in non-severe SARS-CoV-2 infection. Study as a whole: Sequenced bulk RNA came from whole blood that was unsorted, and chains were unpaired.

About this clonotype itself: Its specificity is unknown.

Individual cDNA molecules each received unique molecular identifiers attached to them. TCRdb used MiXCR to reprocess the 5' RACE reads, holding one entry per CDR3 protein. The sample carries about 83,000 distinct CDR3 sequences, roughly 12% recorded once. This CDR3 contains 14 residues. V gave up 2 bases and J gave up 2 bases; unmatched junction bases: 2. Germline-derived CDR1 and CDR2 are MNHNY and SVGAGI (reference sequence). Study results and caveats: Matching against VDJdb likely underestimated virus-specific expansions, favoring anti-spike CD8.

The sample consisted of whole blood. The rearrangement uses TRBV6-6 and TRBJ2-5, with TRBD1 matching over 7 bases. The TCR originated in an adult who was a healthcare worker with PCR-confirmed SARS-CoV-2 infection or an uninfected control (not recorded which). CDR3 in amino acids: CASSYGGQQETQYF. In DNA, the CDR3 is TGTGCCAGCAGTTACGGGGGACAGCAAGAGACCCAGTACTTC.